These T cell receptor beta chains were read from a single sample in a study of Tregs in tolerant kidney transplant recipients. The assay was immunoSEQ multiplex PCR, and TCRdb's table has in-frame clones only and misses some. In the table there are approximately 15,000 clones, about four fifths of which are singletons. The source material was Tregs from blood, sampled before the transplant. Source of these receptors: a human donor who received a combined kidney and bone marrow transplant. The CDR3 runs from the conserved cysteine through the conserved F or W. D genes are given only for firm matches. Clone size, where shown, is once, few, many, or a class for clones that have expanded.

j_call: TRBJ1-5
v_call: TRBV7-8
d_call: -
clone_size: -
cdr3_aa: CASSPRGFGQPQHF
cdr3_nt: TGTGCCAGCAGCCCTCGGGGGTTCGGTCAGCCCCAGCATTTT

j_call: TRBJ2-1
v_call: TRBV11-2
d_call: -
clone_size: -
cdr3_aa: CASSLSGSSYNEQFF
cdr3_nt: TGTGCCAGCAGCTTATCAGGGTCCTCCTACAATGAGCAGTTCTTC

j_call: TRBJ1-2
v_call: TRBV5-6
d_call: TRBD1
clone_size: -
cdr3_aa: CASSPDPGGGYGYTF
cdr3_nt: TGTGCCAGCAGCCCCGATCCAGGGGGCGGCTATGGCTACACCTTC

j_call: TRBJ2-7
v_call: TRBV5-4
d_call: TRBD1
clone_size: -
cdr3_aa: CASSPGQGRREQYF
cdr3_nt: TGTGCCAGCAGCCCCGGACAGGGTAGGCGCGAGCAGTACTTC

j_call: TRBJ2-3
v_call: TRBV9
d_call: -
clone_size: -
cdr3_aa: CASSATPPLAGTDTQYF
cdr3_nt: TGTGCCAGCAGCGCAACCCCCCCCCTGGCGGGAACAGATACGCAGTATTTT

j_call: TRBJ2-3
v_call: TRBV21-1
d_call: -
clone_size: -
cdr3_aa: CASSPLSMGTDTQYF
cdr3_nt: TGTGCCAGCAGCCCCCTGAGCATGGGCACAGATACGCAGTATTTT

j_call: TRBJ2-7
v_call: TRBV6-5
d_call: TRBD1
clone_size: -
cdr3_aa: CASSTRGQKSFEQYF
cdr3_nt: TGTGCCAGCAGCACTAGGGGACAGAAATCCTTCGAGCAGTACTTC

j_call: TRBJ1-6
v_call: TRBV7-2
d_call: TRBD1
clone_size: -
cdr3_aa: CASSSRTGSGSPLHF
cdr3_nt: TGTGCCAGCAGCTCCCGGACAGGTTCGGGTTCACCCCTCCACTTT

j_call: TRBJ2-3
v_call: TRBV6-5
d_call: -
clone_size: few
cdr3_aa: CASRLGRQTDTQYF
cdr3_nt: TGTGCCAGCAGATTGGGGCGGCAGACAGATACGCAGTATTTT

j_call: TRBJ2-5
v_call: TRBV2
d_call: -
clone_size: -
cdr3_aa: CASSVTRLETQYF
cdr3_nt: TGTGCCAGCAGTGTGACTAGGTTGGAGACCCAGTACTTC

j_call: TRBJ1-5
v_call: TRBV7-9
d_call: -
clone_size: few
cdr3_aa: CASSFTGIGQPQHF
cdr3_nt: TGTGCCAGCAGCTTTACAGGGATCGGTCAGCCCCAGCATTTT

j_call: TRBJ2-1
v_call: TRBV9
d_call: TRBD2
clone_size: -
cdr3_aa: CASSVQLAGDNEQFF
cdr3_nt: TGTGCCAGCAGCGTACAACTAGCGGGGGACAATGAGCAGTTCTTC

j_call: TRBJ1-5
v_call: TRBV6-5
d_call: -
clone_size: -
cdr3_aa: CASSYSRHQPQHF
cdr3_nt: TGTGCCAGCAGTTACTCCAGGCATCAGCCCCAGCATTTT

j_call: TRBJ2-7
v_call: TRBV7-9
d_call: -
clone_size: -
cdr3_aa: CASSRTGYEQYF
cdr3_nt: TGTGCCAGCAGCAGGACTGGCTACGAGCAGTACTTC

j_call: TRBJ2-3
v_call: TRBV6-5
d_call: -
clone_size: once
cdr3_aa: CASSSSGSTDTQYF
cdr3_nt: TGTGCCAGCAGTTCCTCCGGGAGCACAGATACGCAGTATTTT

j_call: TRBJ2-2
v_call: TRBV4-1
d_call: TRBD1
clone_size: -
cdr3_aa: CASSPLFPDRGRGGELFF
cdr3_nt: TGCGCCAGCAGCCCCCTATTCCCCGACAGGGGGCGGGGCGGGGAGCTGTTTTTT

j_call: TRBJ2-2
v_call: TRBV19
d_call: -
clone_size: -
cdr3_aa: CASSIQDRSGELFF
cdr3_nt: TGTGCCAGTAGTATTCAAGACAGATCCGGGGAGCTGTTTTTT

j_call: TRBJ2-1
v_call: TRBV9
d_call: TRBD1
clone_size: -
cdr3_aa: CASSPRQGKNNEQFF
cdr3_nt: TGTGCCAGCAGCCCCCGACAGGGGAAAAACAATGAGCAGTTCTTC

j_call: TRBJ2-7
v_call: TRBV6-5
d_call: -
clone_size: -
cdr3_aa: CASSVRADYEQYF
cdr3_nt: TGTGCCAGCAGCGTGAGGGCTGACTACGAGCAGTACTTC

j_call: TRBJ1-2
v_call: TRBV4-1
d_call: TRBD1
clone_size: -
cdr3_aa: CASSQDLWDRQTYGYTF
cdr3_nt: TGCGCCAGCAGCCAAGATCTGTGGGACAGGCAGACGTATGGCTACACCTTC

j_call: TRBJ1-1
v_call: TRBV5-1
d_call: -
clone_size: -
cdr3_aa: CASSGGGNTEAFF
cdr3_nt: TGCGCCAGCAGCGGGGGGGGCAACACTGAAGCTTTCTTT

j_call: TRBJ2-7
v_call: TRBV5-1
d_call: TRBD1
clone_size: once
cdr3_aa: CASSASTGLSYEQYF
cdr3_nt: TGCGCCAGCAGCGCCTCGACAGGGTTGTCCTACGAGCAGTACTTC

j_call: TRBJ2-7
v_call: TRBV7-8
d_call: TRBD1
clone_size: -
cdr3_aa: CASSPDRGWGEQYF
cdr3_nt: TGTGCCAGCAGCCCCGACAGGGGTTGGGGCGAGCAGTACTTC

j_call: TRBJ2-5
v_call: TRBV15
d_call: TRBD1
clone_size: -
cdr3_aa: CATSRETGGAIRETQYF
cdr3_nt: TGTGCCACCAGCAGAGAGACAGGGGGCGCGATACGGGAGACCCAGTACTTC

j_call: TRBJ1-2
v_call: TRBV29-1
d_call: -
clone_size: -
cdr3_aa: CSVEDLRAGAYGYTF
cdr3_nt: TGCAGCGTTGAAGATCTTAGGGCGGGAGCCTATGGCTACACCTTC

j_call: TRBJ1-2
v_call: TRBV5-1
d_call: -
clone_size: -
cdr3_aa: CASSFSVGHINYGYTF
cdr3_nt: TGCGCCAGCAGCTTTTCCGTGGGACACATTAACTATGGCTACACCTTC

j_call: TRBJ1-2
v_call: TRBV7-2
d_call: -
clone_size: -
cdr3_aa: CASSPRAGTPYGYTF
cdr3_nt: TGTGCCAGCAGCCCAAGGGCAGGGACTCCTTATGGCTACACCTTC

j_call: TRBJ2-7
v_call: TRBV5-6
d_call: -
clone_size: -
cdr3_aa: CASSLASGPAGYF
cdr3_nt: TGTGCCAGCAGCTTGGCCTCAGGTCCTGCCGGGTACTTC

j_call: TRBJ1-4
v_call: TRBV6-5
d_call: TRBD1
clone_size: -
cdr3_aa: CASSYRTGTGGEKLFF
cdr3_nt: TGTGCCAGCAGTTATAGAACCGGGACAGGGGGAGAAAAACTGTTTTTT

j_call: TRBJ1-5
v_call: TRBV5-1
d_call: -
clone_size: -
cdr3_aa: CASSLQGWQPQHF
cdr3_nt: TGCGCCAGCAGCTTACAGGGTTGGCAGCCCCAGCATTTT

j_call: TRBJ2-1
v_call: TRBV18
d_call: TRBD2
clone_size: -
cdr3_aa: CASSPRLAGPLYNEQFF
cdr3_nt: TGTGCCAGCTCACCACGCTTAGCGGGACCCCTCTACAATGAGCAGTTCTTC

j_call: TRBJ1-5
v_call: TRBV6-5
d_call: TRBD1
clone_size: -
cdr3_aa: CASSYGQGAKQPQHF
cdr3_nt: TGTGCCAGCAGTTACGGACAGGGGGCGAAGCAGCCCCAGCATTTT

j_call: TRBJ1-5
v_call: TRBV27
d_call: TRBD1
clone_size: -
cdr3_aa: CASSFRGTGGNQPQHF
cdr3_nt: TGTGCCAGCAGTTTTAGAGGGACAGGGGGCAATCAGCCCCAGCATTTT

j_call: TRBJ2-7
v_call: TRBV5-1
d_call: TRBD2
clone_size: -
cdr3_aa: CASSPGLAGAFYEQYF
cdr3_nt: TGCGCCAGCAGCCCCGGACTAGCGGGGGCCTTTTACGAGCAGTACTTC

j_call: TRBJ2-1
v_call: TRBV20-1
d_call: -
clone_size: -
cdr3_aa: CSASRGNEQFF
cdr3_nt: TGCAGTGCTTCTAGGGGCAATGAGCAGTTCTTC

j_call: TRBJ1-1
v_call: TRBV15
d_call: TRBD1
clone_size: -
cdr3_aa: CATSRGDRGTTEAFF
cdr3_nt: TGTGCCACCAGCAGAGGGGACAGGGGTACCACTGAAGCTTTCTTT

j_call: TRBJ2-3
v_call: TRBV5-4
d_call: TRBD2
clone_size: -
cdr3_aa: CASTPSGGTDTQYF
cdr3_nt: TGTGCCAGCACCCCCTCGGGGGGAACAGATACGCAGTATTTT

j_call: TRBJ2-1
v_call: TRBV10-1
d_call: TRBD2
clone_size: -
cdr3_aa: CASSPTNHSRASGNYLQFF
cdr3_nt: TGCGCCAGCAGTCCCACAAATCATTCCAGGGCTAGCGGGAACTATTTGCAGTTCTTC

j_call: TRBJ2-1
v_call: TRBV2
d_call: -
clone_size: -
cdr3_aa: CASSYEVPSWNEQFF
cdr3_nt: TGTGCCAGCAGCTACGAGGTCCCTAGCTGGAATGAGCAGTTCTTC

j_call: TRBJ2-1
v_call: TRBV6-6
d_call: TRBD2
clone_size: -
cdr3_aa: CASRPSGTSGRYEQFF
cdr3_nt: TGTGCCAGCAGGCCCTCCGGGACTAGCGGGAGATATGAGCAGTTCTTC

j_call: TRBJ2-1
v_call: TRBV5-1
d_call: TRBD2
clone_size: -
cdr3_aa: CASSLAPAGGNNEQFF
cdr3_nt: TGCGCCAGCAGCCTGGCCCCTGCGGGGGGGAACAATGAGCAGTTCTTC

j_call: TRBJ2-5
v_call: TRBV2
d_call: -
clone_size: -
cdr3_aa: CASSWLALVQETQYF
cdr3_nt: TGTGCCAGCAGCTGGTTAGCGCTGGTCCAAGAGACCCAGTACTTC

j_call: TRBJ2-7
v_call: TRBV28
d_call: -
clone_size: -
cdr3_aa: CASSIQGSGGYEQYF
cdr3_nt: TGTGCCAGCAGCATACAGGGGTCCGGGGGCTACGAGCAGTACTTC

j_call: TRBJ1-2
v_call: TRBV7-8
d_call: TRBD1
clone_size: -
cdr3_aa: CASQMSVGTDYGYTF
cdr3_nt: TGTGCCAGCCAAATGAGCGTCGGGACAGACTATGGCTACACCTTC